The rows below give T cell receptor beta chains drawn from one sample of a study of T cell repertoires in cytomegalovirus infection. One entry per CDR3 protein, called by TCRdb with MiXCR from the reads. The sample has 150,000 to 200,000 distinct CDR3 sequences, about a fifth seen once. No cognate antigen is known for these TCRs. The sample here was CD8+ T cells from cultured PBMCs, taken from culture after CMV antigen stimulation. The receptors originated from a human donor in good health (CMV status not recorded). Some clones in this sample may be carry-over from other donors' samples. Both conserved end residues are part of each CDR3. Each record gives: J gene, clone size, D gene, V gene, CDR3 DNA, CDR3 protein. D genes are given only for firm matches. The size entry is marked missing in some rows and otherwise reads once, few, many or a size class.

TRBJ1-1 many TRBD1 TRBV12-3/TRBV12-4 TGTGCCAGCAGTTTAGAGGGGCCAGGGGGGTACGGTGAAGCTTTCTTT CASSLEGPGGYGEAFF
TRBJ2-4 few NA TRBV7-9 TGTGCCAGCACCTCCGGCGGTCCGCTAGCCAAAAACATTCAGTACTTC CASTSGGPLAKNIQYF
TRBJ2-1 NA NA TRBV11-1 TGTGCCAGCAGCTTAGGCGGTCCAGGTGAGCAGTTCTTC CASSLGGPGEQFF
TRBJ2-2 few TRBD2 TRBV4-3 TGCGCCAGCAGCCAAGATACTAGCGGGGGAGCCACCGGGGAGCTGTTTTTT CASSQDTSGGATGELFF
TRBJ1-1 few NA TRBV6-6 TGTGCCAGCAGTTACCGGTCCGAGAACACTGAAGCTTTCTTT CASSYRSENTEAFF
TRBJ1-2 few NA TRBV27 TGTGCCAGCAGTCTGGGACACCCCGTGCTCTATGGCTACACCTTC CASSLGHPVLYGYTF
TRBJ2-1 NA NA TRBV12-3/TRBV12-4 TGTGCCAGCAGTTCAGGGGGGCGGGGGAATGAGCAGTTCTTC CASSSGGRGNEQFF
TRBJ1-1 few NA TRBV9 TGTGCCAGCAGCGTAGATGGGGCCCCTGAGGGCACTGAAGCTTTCTTT CASSVDGAPEGTEAFF
TRBJ1-2 many NA TRBV12-3/TRBV12-4 TGTGCCAGCAGTTTTGGGGATGGCTACACCTTC CASSFGDGYTF
TRBJ2-6 few NA TRBV4-3 TGCGCCAGCAGCCAAGAGGCAGGGACTGGGGCCAACGTCCTGACTTTC CASSQEAGTGANVLTF